This T cell receptor beta chain was documented in a study of blood T cell repertoires in COVID-19 (dated by TCRdb to about 2020). As for the study more broadly: Samples from collaborators originated in the United States, Italy and Spain and spanned both the acute and convalescent phases of COVID-19. The repertoires were released in a freely available public database intended as a resource for research on the immune response to SARS-CoV-2. The dataset comprised deeply sampled blood TCRbeta repertoires from subjects exposed to, actively infected with, or recovered from COVID-19. Where available, HLA class I and class II types were obtained from metadata supplied by the sample provider rather than from assay-based typing. The samples were drawn from the first 160 participants of the ongoing ImmuneRACE study and from 1,254 subjects provided by 6 global collaborators. The material from the prospective study consisted of cDNA or gDNA derived from T cells, B-cell-depleted T cells, or PBMCs. A de-identified subject ID, COVID-19 status, age in years and sex were almost always included in the sample metadata.

From the cysteine up to the phenylalanine, the CDR3 has a length of 13 residues. The kept DNA is CDR3 alone, 39 bases in frame from the first base. The CDR1 and CDR2 encoded by the germline V gene (reference sequence) are SGHNT and YYREEE. A distance of 8 bases separates the germline ends of V and J, which lose 0 bases and 5 bases respectively. A note on this clone: This receptor's antigen is unknown. No quality values exist for individual bases; no much larger clone is one base distant.

In the prospective study, participants were about 18 to 100 years old, resided in about two dozen geographic areas of the United States, and were enrolled through a virtual design. Cohort assignment in the prospective study relied on participant-reported clinical history from a screening survey and a study questionnaire. Each participant in the prospective study had whole blood, serum and a nasopharyngeal or oropharyngeal swab collected by mobile phlebotomists. Participants in the prospective study had the option to provide additional blood draws and questionnaires over an approximately 2-month period. Prospective study blood samples were shipped either frozen or at room temperature before DNA extraction. TCRbeta CDR3 regions were amplified from genomic DNA using the immunoSEQ Assay, a bias-controlled multiplex PCR. On the study's bioinformatics: Nucleated cell counts per sample were estimated from amplification of reference gene primers within the assay. To quantify the absolute abundance of each unique TCRbeta CDR3 rearrangement, sequence reads were collapsed and filtered. For each sample, productive Simpson clonality was calculated as the square root of Simpson's diversity index over productive rearrangements. The immuneACCESS repertoire file appears here via TCRdb, limited to in-frame rearrangements. These files lack a portion of the clones; in checked studies, under half of the deficit traces to unresolved V genes, and the cause of the others is not known. That table gives V, J and clone size, and the DNA gave D and trimming. In all, the sample holds approximately 230,000 clones, and roughly nine tenths of those were seen once. Under 6.5% of the sample belongs to the ten largest clones.

The research as a whole found: How much clinical and demographic metadata was included differed by source and by participant, and the metadata was provided uncurated.

The chain is made from TRBV5-4 and TRBJ1-2, with the D gene too uncertain to name. The sequenced material came from PBMCs or T cells enriched from blood (not recorded which). The clonotype comes from a woman aged 25-40 years with acute COVID-19. DNA sequence: TGTGCCAGCAGCTTGGAAGCAGGATATGGCTACACCTTC. The encoded protein is CASSLEAGYGYTF.